The 27 T cell receptor beta chains below all came from one sample that was sequenced in a study of blood T cell repertoires in COVID-19. Data came from immunoSEQ multiplex PCR; TCRdb stores just in-frame clones and leaves some out. The data show some 140,000 clones, less than 80% seen once. Sequencing was performed on peripheral blood. The source of these receptors is a man aged 55 to 69 with acute or convalescent COVID-19.

In this sample, this clone turned up a few times. One junction end does not reproduce the germline sequence, and a read error may be involved. The chain uses TRBV18 and TRBJ1-1; a weak D match, TRBD1 (5 bases). The CDR3 sequence is 14 residues long. The germline gives CDR1 KGHSH, CDR2 LQKENI. The CDR3 protein is CASSLGTENTQAFF. The CDR3 nucleotides are TGTGCCAGCTCTCTCGGGACTGAGAACACTCAAGCTTTCTTT.

The chain has TRBV10-3 and TRBJ2-1; TRBD2 might be the D (5 bases). This CDR3 contains 12 residues. Trimming left V 4 bases short and J 9 bases short, with 10 bases between. Germline values: CDR1 ENHRY, CDR2 SYGVKD. The CDR3 protein is CAISGVEVEQFF. CDR3 DNA sequence: TGTGCCATCAGTGGGGTGGAGGTTGAGCAGTTCTTC.

The V call is TRBV30, the J call TRBJ1-1; the D is unclear. The CDR3 extends over 13 amino acids. Trimming took off 0 bases at V and 0 bases at J, with 5 bases between the two ends. CDR1 and CDR2 from the germline V gene are GTSNPN and SVGIG (reference sequence). CDR3 in DNA: TGTGCCTGGAGTGTTTATATGAACACTGAAGCTTTCTTT. Amino acid sequence: CAWSVYMNTEAFF.

The chain is built from TRBV7-9 and TRBJ2-1; D is ambiguous. The germline V and J ends were trimmed by 1 base and 0 bases, with 4 bases remaining between them. There are 14 residues in the CDR3. Germline V CDR1 and CDR2: SEHNR, FQNEAQ (reference sequence). The CDR3 region is CASSLVVSYNEQFF. The DNA for the CDR3 is TGTGCCAGCAGCTTAGTCGTCTCCTACAATGAGCAGTTCTTC.

The genes are TRBV28 and TRBJ2-3, with TRBD1 as a possible D gene (6 bases). V was shortened by 6 bases and J by 1 base, with 14 bases between the two germline ends. The germline CDR1 and CDR2 sequences are MDHEN and SYDVKM. The CDR3 runs to 15 residues. The CDR3 nucleotides are TGTGCCAGCAGCCTAGGGGGTTTAGGCACAGATACGCAGTATTTT. Translation: CASSLGGLGTDTQYF.

V is TRBV6-5 and J is TRBJ2-3; maybe TRBD2 (5 bases). CDR1 is MNHEY, CDR2 SVGAGI, per germline. V was cut by 6 bases and J by 6 bases, with 16 bases left in between. The CDR3 runs to 14 residues. The CDR3 DNA sequence: TGTGCCAGCAGCGGCGGACTCGGTGGGGATACGCAGTATTTT. Translated: CASSGGLGGDTQYF.

This clone occurred a few times. This rearrangement joins TRBV19 to TRBJ1-2, with TRBD1 matching over 7 bases. The CDR3 is 15 amino acids. The V segment lost 5 bases and the J segment 2 bases; nucleotides outside the gene matches: 8. CDR1 is LNHDA and CDR2 is SQIVND in the germline V gene (reference sequence). The CDR3 DNA sequence: TGTGCCAGTAGTCTATTCGGACAGGCCAACTATGGCTACACCTTC. This codes for CASSLFGQANYGYTF.

The chain uses TRBV6-2 or TRBV6-3 and TRBJ2-5, with 8 bases fitting TRBD1. Germline V CDR1 and CDR2: MNHEY, SVGEGT. Trimming cost V 2 bases and J 10 bases; bases outside gene matches: 3. This CDR3 region has 12 residues. The CDR3 region has the DNA TGTGCCAGCAGTTACCGTACAGGGGGCCAGTACTTC. Translating gives CASSYRTGGQYF.

The chain uses TRBV27 and TRBJ1-1, with 8 nucleotides matching TRBD1. The germline V gene has CDR1 MNHEY and CDR2 SMNVEV (reference sequence). V lost 5 bases and J lost 4; bases outside the gene matches: 3. This CDR3 region has 13 residues. The CDR3 spells CASSRTGSTEAFF. The DNA of the CDR3 is TGTGCCAGCAGTCGGACAGGGAGCACTGAAGCTTTCTTT.

The rearrangement links TRBV19 to TRBJ1-5; maybe TRBD1 (5 bases). This CDR3 contains 16 residues. CDR1 and CDR2 from the germline V gene are LNHDA and SQIVND (reference sequence). V was pared by 1 base and J by 2 bases, with 12 bases between. The chain's CDR3 is CASSIGGVVGNQPQHF. The CDR3 region has the DNA TGTGCCAGTAGTATAGGGGGGGTGGTTGGCAATCAGCCCCAGCATTTT.

The chain has TRBV4-1 and TRBJ2-3; 10 positions agree with TRBD2. V shed 1 base and J 4 bases; nucleotides not matched to a gene: 5. The CDR3 loop spans 16 amino acids. Germline V CDR1 and CDR2: MGHRA, YSYEKL. CDR3 sequence: CASSQVSSGRADTQYF. The CDR3 bases are TGCGCCAGCAGCCAAGTTTCTAGCGGGAGAGCAGATACGCAGTATTTT.

This chain links TRBV29-1 with TRBJ1-2; 8 nucleotides align to TRBD1. The germline V gene encodes CDR1 SQVTM and CDR2 ANQGSEA. The CDR3 extends over 15 amino acids. Unmatched junction bases numbered 13, after V lost 6 bases and J lost 4 bases. The CDR3 coding sequence is TGCAGCGTCCCCAACGACAGGGGCTCCTTCTATGGCTACACCTTC. Residues: CSVPNDRGSFYGYTF.

This clone was found once. V is TRBV6-1 and J is TRBJ2-5; 8 nucleotides align to TRBD1. The CDR3 contains 14 residues. The ends lost 5 bases at V and 4 bases at J; junction bases unmatched: 6. The V gene's germline CDR1 is MNHNS and CDR2 SASEGT. The CDR3 protein is CASSLEGTGETQYF. The CDR3 bases are TGTGCCAGCAGTCTTGAAGGGACAGGAGAGACCCAGTACTTC.

V and J are TRBV9 and TRBJ2-1; D possibly corresponds to TRBD1 (6 bases). V was cut by 4 bases and J by 9 bases, with 20 bases left in between. This CDR3 comprises 15 residues. CDR1 and CDR2 (germline): SGDLS, YYNGEE. The CDR3: CASSPGIYRVREQFF. In DNA form, the CDR3 reads TGTGCCAGCAGCCCCGGTATATACAGGGTCCGTGAGCAGTTCTTC.

The chain is built from TRBV7-8 and TRBJ1-5, with D perhaps TRBD1 (6 bases). This CDR3 contains 16 residues. The germline gives CDR1 SGHVS, CDR2 FQNEAQ. V was pared by 1 base and J by 5 bases, with 15 bases between. The chain's CDR3 is CASSLGGDRRYQPQHF. In DNA, the CDR3 is TGTGCCAGCAGCTTAGGGGGCGACAGGAGATATCAGCCCCAGCATTTT.

The chain recombines TRBV6-1 with TRBJ2-3; 9 positions agree with TRBD1. Germline V lookup: CDR1 MNHNS, CDR2 SASEGT. V lost 3 bases to trimming and J lost 6 bases; unmatched junction nucleotides: 4. The CDR3 loop spans 14 amino acids. The CDR3 DNA sequence: TGTGCCAGCAGTGAGGACAGGGGCGAGGATACGCAGTATTTT. Protein product: CASSEDRGEDTQYF.

The chain joins TRBV18 to TRBJ2-7; 9 bases match TRBD2. Unmatched junction bases numbered 5, after V lost 3 bases and J lost 2 bases. Per germline, CDR1 KGHSH and CDR2 LQKENI. The CDR3 totals 15 residues. The CDR3 DNA is TGTGCCAGCTCACCGGGGCTAGCGGGACCCTACGAGCAGTACTTC. It is translated as CASSPGLAGPYEQYF.

The chain links TRBV7-9 to TRBJ1-2; D uncertain. The germline V gene has CDR1 SEHNR and CDR2 FQNEAQ (reference sequence). The V end lost 5 bases, the J end lost 1 base, and 8 bases lay between the germline ends. The CDR3 is 13 residues long. CDR3 amino acids: CASSTTGNYGYTF. The CDR3 DNA is TGTGCCAGCAGCACCACTGGTAACTATGGCTACACCTTC.

This chain joins TRBV7-3 and TRBJ2-3, with a weak D call TRBD2 (5 bases). Looked up from germline, CDR1 is SGHTA and CDR2 is FQGTGA. The CDR3 is 16 residues long. V lost 5 bases, J lost 4 bases, and 19 bases lay in between. The DNA for the CDR3 is TGTGCCAGCAGCGATTCCGGTGGGAGATTTGCAGATACGCAGTATTTT. Its protein is CASSDSGGRFADTQYF.

The genes are TRBV25-1 and TRBJ2-2, with 9 nucleotides matching TRBD1. The CDR3 extends over 16 amino acids. Germline assignment: CDR1 MGHDK and CDR2 SYGVNS. J lost 1 base, V lost 6 bases, and 6 bases had no gene match. CDR3 DNA: TGTGCCAGCAGCCCCGGACAGGGGAGGAACACCGGGGAGCTGTTTTTT. This translates into CASSPGQGRNTGELFF.

This clone has more than one count but fewer than ten. The genes are TRBV7-2 and TRBJ1-2; 7 positions match TRBD1. There are 14 residues in the CDR3. Germline CDR1 is SGHTA and CDR2 is FQGNSA. The V gene end was trimmed by 5 bases and the J gene end by 4 bases; junction bases not matched to a gene: 7. As DNA, the CDR3 is TGTGCCAGCAGCCTCCAGGGACAGATCTATGGCTACACCTTC. Translated, it gives CASSLQGQIYGYTF. Full variable domain (rest looked up from reference TRBV7-2 and TRBJ1-2): GAGVSQSPSNKVTEKGKDVELRCDPISGHTALYWYRQSLGQGLEFLIYFQGNSAPDKSGLPSDRFSAERTGGSVSTLTIQRTQQEDSAVYLCASSLQGQIYGYTFGSGTRLTVV.

V and J are TRBV7-2 and TRBJ2-7; the match to TRBD1 covers 8 bases. Germline V lookup: CDR1 SGHTA, CDR2 FQGNSA. Trimming removed 7 bases from V and 2 bases from J; junction bases left unmatched: 7. This CDR3 has 14 amino acids. Here the CDR3 reads CASTPDRATYEQYF. CDR3 in DNA: TGTGCCAGCACCCCGGACAGGGCAACCTACGAGCAGTACTTC. The variable domain in full, with the rest retrieved from reference TRBV7-2 and TRBJ2-7, is GAGVSQSPSNKVTEKGKDVELRCDPISGHTALYWYRQSLGQGLEFLIYFQGNSAPDKSGLPSDRFSAERTGGSVSTLTIQRTQQEDSAVYLCASTPDRATYEQYFGPGTRLTVT.

The chain links TRBV9 to TRBJ2-2, with a possible D match to TRBD2 (6 bases). Trimming stripped 0 bases from V and 6 bases from J, with 18 bases between. Germline-derived CDR1 and CDR2 are SGDLS and YYNGEE. There are 17 residues in the CDR3. CDR3 sequence: CASSVGASGSYAGELFF. In nucleotides, the CDR3 is TGTGCCAGCAGCGTAGGGGCCAGCGGGTCGTACGCCGGGGAGCTGTTTTTT.

The sample holds a few counts of this clone. This chain links TRBV7-3 with TRBJ2-1, with D possibly TRBD2 on 5 matching bases. Germline CDR1 reads SGHTA; CDR2 reads FQGTGA. The CDR3 runs 13 residues. V was clipped by 5 bases and J by 15 bases, with 20 bases between them. The CDR3 spells CASSPGNGLRRFF. In nucleotides, the CDR3 is TGTGCCAGCAGCCCCGGGAACGGTTTGCGACGGTTCTTC.

The chain has TRBV30 and TRBJ1-6; D might be TRBD1 (5 bases). This CDR3 spans 14 amino acids. Trimming stripped 4 bases from V and 7 bases from J, with 14 bases between. CDR1 and CDR2 from the germline V gene are GTSNPN and SVGIG (reference sequence). Here the CDR3 DNA reads TGTGCCTGGAATAACCGGGACTCCAATTCACCCCTCCACTTT. Translating gives CAWNNRDSNSPLHF.

The chain combines TRBV6-2 or TRBV6-3 with TRBJ2-3; 9 positions match TRBD2. The junction had 13 bases not matched to a gene; V was cut back by 8 bases and J by 4 bases. Per the germline V gene, CDR1 is MNHEY and CDR2 is SVGEGT. This CDR3 is 16 amino acids long. As DNA, the CDR3 is TGTGCCAGCGGCCCCTTAGCGGGAGCTGGGTCAGATACGCAGTATTTT. Its protein product is CASGPLAGAGSDTQYF.

This sequence joins TRBV7-9 and TRBJ2-2; perhaps TRBD2 as D (7 bases). The CDR3 consists of 17 residues. In germline, CDR1 is SEHNR, CDR2 FQNEAQ (reference sequence). V was pared by 1 base and J by 5 bases, with 17 bases between. The CDR3 DNA reads TGTGCCAGCAGCTTAGATCCGGGGGGCTTTCAGACCGGGGAGCTGTTTTTT. Amino acids: CASSLDPGGFQTGELFF.